These T cell receptor beta chains were read from a single sample in a study of CD8 T cells in ankylosing spondylitis. Each CDR3 protein gets one entry after TCRdb re-called the 5' RACE reads with MiXCR. The sample lists fewer than 450,000 distinct CDR3 sequences, roughly 15% seen once, with approximately 1% in the top ten. Sequenced sample: blood, either unsorted or a sorted T cell fraction (not recorded which). All receptors come from a male donor with ankylosing spondylitis. The CDR3 runs from the conserved cysteine through the conserved F or W. The order of the fields is clone size, V gene, CDR3 length, D gene, J gene, CDR3 protein, CDR3 DNA. The D gene is left open where the match is weak. Not every row has a clone size; where given, it reads once, few, many or a size class.

size: few
V: TRBV9
length: 15
D: TRBD1
J: TRBJ2-4
CDR3: CASSVAGTGWDIQYF
DNA: TGTGCCAGCAGCGTAGCGGGGACAGGGTGGGACATTCAGTACTTC

size: .
V: TRBV12-3/TRBV12-4
length: 12
D: .
J: TRBJ1-2
CDR3: CASSRSFGTLSF
DNA: TGTGCCAGCAGCCGCTCCTTTGGAACTCTTAGCTTC

size: .
V: TRBV11-2
length: 13
D: .
J: TRBJ2-5
CDR3: CASVQGEGETQYF
DNA: TGTGCCAGCGTCCAGGGGGAGGGGGAGACCCAGTACTTC

size: .
V: TRBV12-3/TRBV12-4
length: 15
D: TRBD2
J: TRBJ2-5
CDR3: CASSLTSGAWETQYF
DNA: TGTGCCAGCAGTTTAACTAGCGGAGCGTGGGAGACCCAGTACTTC

size: many
V: TRBV12-3/TRBV12-4
length: 17
D: TRBD2
J: TRBJ2-5
CDR3: CASTRRGATGPRSLWYF
DNA: TGTGCCAGCACTCGGCGGGGGGCGACCGGACCGCGCTCATTATGGTACTTC

size: few
V: TRBV4-2
length: 16
D: .
J: TRBJ1-3
CDR3: CASSQDRWARGNTIYF
DNA: TGTGCCAGCAGCCAAGATAGGTGGGCGCGAGGAAACACCATATATTTT

size: .
V: TRBV29-1
length: 14
D: .
J: TRBJ2-4
CDR3: CSVEGRGGKNIQYF
DNA: TGCAGCGTTGAGGGAAGGGGTGGTAAAAACATTCAGTACTTC

size: few
V: TRBV9
length: 13
D: .
J: TRBJ2-3
CDR3: CASSVEFTDTQYF
DNA: TGTGCCAGCAGCGTAGAATTCACAGATACGCAGTATTTT

size: .
V: TRBV7-2
length: 16
D: TRBD1
J: TRBJ2-2
CDR3: CASSRSGGARTGELFF
DNA: TGTGCCAGCAGCAGATCAGGGGGAGCGAGGACCGGGGAGCTGTTTTTT

size: few
V: TRBV5-1
length: 15
D: TRBD2
J: TRBJ2-2
CDR3: CASSPGGAYTGELFF
DNA: TGCGCCAGCAGCCCCGGGGGGGCGTACACCGGGGAGCTGTTTTTT

size: few
V: TRBV7-9
length: 16
D: .
J: TRBJ2-3
CDR3: CASSPIEGPSTDTQYF
DNA: TGTGCCAGCAGCCCAATAGAGGGGCCTAGCACAGATACGCAGTATTTT

size: few
V: TRBV6-2/TRBV6-3
length: 17
D: .
J: TRBJ2-2
CDR3: CASRQGFSPANTGELFF
DNA: TGTGCCAGCAGGCAGGGGTTTTCCCCCGCGAACACCGGGGAGCTGTTTTTT

size: .
V: TRBV4-1
length: 16
D: TRBD2
J: TRBJ2-1
CDR3: CASSQATSGGYNEQFF
DNA: TGCGCCAGCAGCCAAGCTACTAGCGGGGGCTACAATGAGCAGTTCTTC

size: .
V: TRBV3-1
length: 14
D: TRBD2
J: TRBJ2-5
CDR3: CASSQYSGGGTQYF
DNA: TGTGCCAGCAGCCAATACAGCGGGGGGGGGACCCAGTACTTC

size: few
V: TRBV12-5
length: 8
D: .
J: TRBJ2-5
CDR3: CASGLSYF
DNA: TGTGCTAGTGGTTTGTCCTACTTC

size: .
V: TRBV6-1
length: 15
D: .
J: TRBJ1-5
CDR3: CASSTPGGVNQPQHF
DNA: TGTGCCAGCAGTACCCCCGGTGGGGTCAATCAGCCCCAGCATTTT

size: few
V: TRBV24-1
length: 17
D: TRBD1
J: TRBJ2-2
CDR3: CATSDGQGFANTGELFF
DNA: TGTGCCACCAGTGACGGACAGGGATTCGCGAACACCGGGGAGCTGTTTTTT

size: few
V: TRBV7-2
length: 13
D: .
J: TRBJ2-7
CDR3: CASSLQGDYEQYF
DNA: TGTGCCAGCAGCTTACAGGGAGACTACGAGCAGTACTTC

size: few
V: TRBV20-1
length: 15
D: TRBD2
J: TRBJ2-1
CDR3: CSARDAEREGDEQFF
DNA: TGCAGTGCTAGAGATGCGGAGCGGGAAGGGGATGAGCAGTTCTTC

size: many
V: TRBV12-3/TRBV12-4
length: 13
D: .
J: TRBJ1-5
CDR3: CASSLIMGGPQHF
DNA: TGTGCCAGCAGTTTAATTATGGGAGGGCCCCAGCATTTT

size: many
V: TRBV12-3/TRBV12-4
length: 13
D: .
J: TRBJ1-5
CDR3: CASSLASGGPQHF
DNA: TGTGCCAGCAGTTTGGCCTCCGGGGGGCCCCAGCATTTT

size: .
V: TRBV4-1
length: 15
D: .
J: TRBJ2-7
CDR3: CASSQEEGSRYEQYF
DNA: TGCGCCAGCAGCCAAGAAGAGGGGTCCAGGTACGAGCAGTACTTC